This T cell receptor (beta chain) emerged from a study of T-cell memory formation after mild COVID-19. Study-level information: Largely, TCR clusters stayed within a single donor. Whole-study results and caveats: Later expanders leaned toward CD4+, whereas clones contracting from day 15 to 85 were balanced CD4/CD8. Certain responding clones were present in pre-infection memory, suggesting participation of cross-reactive memory. The CD4+ clones that contracted clustered mainly within CM and EM, and the CD8+ clones concentrated in EMRA.

This CDR3 region has 14 residues. V gave up 3 bases and J gave up 1 base, with 9 bases separating them. CDR1 is KGHSH and CDR2 is LQKENI in the germline V gene. This clonotype showed up just a few times. The antigen remains undetermined. TCRdb passed the 5' RACE reads through MiXCR, listing each CDR3 protein once. This sample has about 560,000 distinct CDR3 sequences, with roughly a fifth found just once. The chain recombines TRBV18 with TRBJ1-1; no definite D call. The sample taken for sequencing was PBMCs or a T cell subset sorted from them (not recorded which). This TCR was sampled from an adult woman who had mild COVID-19 (a few samples of this study predate the infection). Cell type and time point are not known. CDR3: CASSPGGKNTEAFF. DNA for the CDR3: TGTGCCAGCTCACCTGGCGGGAAGAACACTGAAGCTTTCTTT.